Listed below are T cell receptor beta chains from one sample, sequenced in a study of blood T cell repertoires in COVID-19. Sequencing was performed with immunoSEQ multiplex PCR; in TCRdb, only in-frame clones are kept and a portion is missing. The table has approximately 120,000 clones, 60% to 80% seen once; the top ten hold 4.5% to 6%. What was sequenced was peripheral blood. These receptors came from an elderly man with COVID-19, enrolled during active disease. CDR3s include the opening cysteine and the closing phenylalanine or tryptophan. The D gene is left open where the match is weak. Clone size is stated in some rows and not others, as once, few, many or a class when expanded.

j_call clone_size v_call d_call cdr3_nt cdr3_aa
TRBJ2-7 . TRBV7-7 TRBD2 TGTGCTAGCAGCCTCAACGGGGGGGCAGGGGACGAGCAGTACTTC CASSLNGGAGDEQYF
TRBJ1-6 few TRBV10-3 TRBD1 TGTGCCATCAGCCCGGGACAGGGCTATAATTCACCCCTCCACTTT CAISPGQGYNSPLHF
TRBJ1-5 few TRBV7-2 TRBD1 TGTGCCAGCAGACTGACAGGGTTCGGGAATCAGCCCCAGCATTTT CASRLTGFGNQPQHF
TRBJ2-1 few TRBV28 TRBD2 TGTGCCAGCAGTGGCGCTAGCGGGCAGGACTCCTACAATGAGCAGTTCTTC CASSGASGQDSYNEQFF
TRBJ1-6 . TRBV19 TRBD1 TGTGCCAGTATCAGGACAGGGGAAGATAATTCACCCCTCCACTTT CASIRTGEDNSPLHF
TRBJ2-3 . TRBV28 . TGTGCCAGCACCCAGATAGCAAATACGCAGTATTTT CASTQIANTQYF
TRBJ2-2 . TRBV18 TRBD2 TGTGCCAGCTCACCAAGAGGACTAGATGCCGGGGAGCTGTTTTTT CASSPRGLDAGELFF
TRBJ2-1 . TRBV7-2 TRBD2 TGTGCCAGCAGCTTAGAGTGGGTAGCGGGGTCCCCCTTTCATGAGCAGTTCTTC CASSLEWVAGSPFHEQFF
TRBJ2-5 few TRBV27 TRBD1 TGTGCCAGCAGTCTGACAGGGGGAAATTATGGAGAGACCCAGTACTTC CASSLTGGNYGETQYF
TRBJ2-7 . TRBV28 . TGTGCCAGCAGCCCGGCCAGCGGAGGCTCCTACGAGCAGTACTTC CASSPASGGSYEQYF
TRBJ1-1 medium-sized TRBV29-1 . TGCAGCGTATACAAAACAGGGCAGCTGAACACTGAAGCTTTCTTT CSVYKTGQLNTEAFF
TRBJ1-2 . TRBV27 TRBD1 TGTGCCAGCAGTCCGCAGGGGGCCGGCTATGGCTACACCTTC CASSPQGAGYGYTF
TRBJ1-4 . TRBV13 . TGTGCCAGCAGGTATACAGGGTTCGACGGTGAAAAACTGTTTTTT CASRYTGFDGEKLFF
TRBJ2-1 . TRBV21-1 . TGTGCCAGCAGCAAAGCGGGTAAAAGCGGGCCCCATCCCCAGCAGTTCTTC CASSKAGKSGPHPQQFF
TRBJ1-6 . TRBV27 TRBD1 TGTGCCAGCAGCAAAATACAGGGGGCGCGTTCACCCCTCCACTTT CASSKIQGARSPLHF
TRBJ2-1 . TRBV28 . TGTGCCAGCAGAGAGCGGGATGAGCAGTTCTTC CASRERDEQFF
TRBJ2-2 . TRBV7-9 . TGTGCCAGCAGCTTAGACAGGAACACCGGGGAGCTGTTTTTT CASSLDRNTGELFF
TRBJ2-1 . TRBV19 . TGTGCCAGTAGTCTAGGACTCAATGAGCAGTTCTTC CASSLGLNEQFF
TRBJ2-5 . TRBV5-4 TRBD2 TGTGCCAGCAGCTTCCCGACTAGCGCCATCGCAGGGGAGACCCAGTACTTC CASSFPTSAIAGETQYF
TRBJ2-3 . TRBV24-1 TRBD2 TGTGCCACCAGGACTAGCGGGAGTACAGATACGCAGTATTTT CATRTSGSTDTQYF
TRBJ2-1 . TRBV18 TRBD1 TGTGCCAGCTCACCTCGACAGGGGGGATCATTCTACAATGAGCAGTTCTTC CASSPRQGGSFYNEQFF
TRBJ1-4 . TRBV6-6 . TGTGCCAGCAGTTACGGGGGGTTAGGCGGTGAAAAACTGTTTTTT CASSYGGLGGEKLFF
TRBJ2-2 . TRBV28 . TGTGCCAGCAGTTTACAAGGGGACACCGGGGAGCTGTTTTTT CASSLQGDTGELFF
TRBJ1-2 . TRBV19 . TGTGCCAGTAGTATAGTGGGCTTCGATACAGTTGGCTACACCTTC CASSIVGFDTVGYTF
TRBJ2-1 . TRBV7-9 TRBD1 TGTGCCAGCAGCTTAGGTGACAGGGGTTCCTACAATGAGCAGTTCTTC CASSLGDRGSYNEQFF
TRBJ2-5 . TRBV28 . TGTGCCAGCAGTTTGGCAGGGGTAGGTTCGGAAGAGACCCAGTACTTC CASSLAGVGSEETQYF